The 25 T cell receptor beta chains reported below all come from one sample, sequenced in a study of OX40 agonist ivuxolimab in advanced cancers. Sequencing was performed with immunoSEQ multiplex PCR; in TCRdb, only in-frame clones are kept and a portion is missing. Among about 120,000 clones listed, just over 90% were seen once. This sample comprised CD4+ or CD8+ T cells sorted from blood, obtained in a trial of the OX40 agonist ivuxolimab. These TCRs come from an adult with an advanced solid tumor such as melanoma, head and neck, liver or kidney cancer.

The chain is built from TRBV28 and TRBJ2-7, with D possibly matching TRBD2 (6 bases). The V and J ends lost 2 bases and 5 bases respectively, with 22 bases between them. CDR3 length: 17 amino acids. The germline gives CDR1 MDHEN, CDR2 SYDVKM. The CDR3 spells CASSLVLGQGGSDEQYF. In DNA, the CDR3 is TGTGCCAGCAGTTTAGTTTTGGGGCAGGGAGGATCCGACGAGCAGTACTTC.

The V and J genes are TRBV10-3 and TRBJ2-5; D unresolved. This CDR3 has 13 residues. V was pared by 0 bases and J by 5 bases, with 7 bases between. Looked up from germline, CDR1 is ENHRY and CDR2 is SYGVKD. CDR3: CAISESQVETQYF. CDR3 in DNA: TGTGCCATCAGTGAGTCCCAGGTCGAGACCCAGTACTTC.

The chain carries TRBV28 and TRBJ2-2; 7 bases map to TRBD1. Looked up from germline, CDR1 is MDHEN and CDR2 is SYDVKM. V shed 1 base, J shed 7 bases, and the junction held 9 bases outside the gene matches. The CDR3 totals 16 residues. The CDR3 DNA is TGTGCCAGCAGTTTATTTCTCCCAGGGGGAGTCGGGGAGCTGTTTTTT. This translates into CASSLFLPGGVGELFF.

The chain's CDR3 is CASRGQSHNEQFF. DNA for the CDR3: TGTGCCAGCAGGGGACAGTCCCACAATGAGCAGTTCTTC. This chain joins TRBV6-5 and TRBJ2-1; the match to TRBD1 covers 7 bases. Per the germline V gene, CDR1 is MNHEY and CDR2 is SVGAGI. This CDR3 is 13 amino acids long. The J segment lost 5 bases and the V segment lost 6 bases, leaving 4 bases of the junction unmatched.

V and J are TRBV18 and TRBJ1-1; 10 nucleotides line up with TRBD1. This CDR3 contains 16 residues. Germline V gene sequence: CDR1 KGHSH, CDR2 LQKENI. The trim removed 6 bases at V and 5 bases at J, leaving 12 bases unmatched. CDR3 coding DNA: TGTGCCAGCTCTCCCGGGACAGGGGTGCTCGGGACTGAAGCTTTCTTT. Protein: CASSPGTGVLGTEAFF.

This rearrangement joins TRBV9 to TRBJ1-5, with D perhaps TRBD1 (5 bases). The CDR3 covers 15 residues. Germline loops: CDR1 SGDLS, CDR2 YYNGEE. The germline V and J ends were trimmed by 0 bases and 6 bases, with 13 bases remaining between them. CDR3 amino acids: CASSVDGAGPQPQHF. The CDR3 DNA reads TGTGCCAGCAGCGTAGATGGAGCAGGGCCTCAGCCCCAGCATTTT.

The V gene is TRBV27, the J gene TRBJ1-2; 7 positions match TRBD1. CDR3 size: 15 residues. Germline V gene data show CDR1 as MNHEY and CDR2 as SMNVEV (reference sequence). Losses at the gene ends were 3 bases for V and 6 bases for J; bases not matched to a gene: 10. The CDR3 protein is CASSFQGQVRNGYTF. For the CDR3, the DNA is TGTGCCAGCAGTTTTCAAGGACAGGTTCGGAATGGCTACACCTTC.

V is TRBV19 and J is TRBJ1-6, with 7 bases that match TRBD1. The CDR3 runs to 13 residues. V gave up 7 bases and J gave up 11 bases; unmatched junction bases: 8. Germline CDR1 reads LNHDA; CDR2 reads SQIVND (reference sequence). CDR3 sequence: CASMRQGGPPLHF. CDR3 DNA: TGTGCCAGTATGCGACAGGGAGGGCCACCCCTCCACTTT.

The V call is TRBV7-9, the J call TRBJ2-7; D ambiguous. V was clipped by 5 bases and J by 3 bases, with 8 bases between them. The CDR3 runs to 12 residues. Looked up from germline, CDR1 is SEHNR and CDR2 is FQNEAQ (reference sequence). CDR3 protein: CASSLGDYEQYF. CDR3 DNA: TGTGCCAGCAGCCTAGGTGACTACGAGCAGTACTTC.

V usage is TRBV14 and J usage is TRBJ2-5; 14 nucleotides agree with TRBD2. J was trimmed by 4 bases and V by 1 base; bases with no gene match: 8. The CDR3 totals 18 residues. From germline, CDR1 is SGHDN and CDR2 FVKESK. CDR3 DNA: TGTGCCAGCAGCCAAGCCCGACTAGCGGGAGGGATCCGAGAGACCCAGTACTTC. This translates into CASSQARLAGGIRETQYF.

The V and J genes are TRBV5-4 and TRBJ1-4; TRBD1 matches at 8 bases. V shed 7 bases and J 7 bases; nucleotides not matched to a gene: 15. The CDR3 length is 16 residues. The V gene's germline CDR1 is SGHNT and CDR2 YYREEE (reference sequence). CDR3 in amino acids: CASGIGGGQGAEKLFF. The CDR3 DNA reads TGTGCCAGCGGCATTGGGGGTGGGCAGGGGGCTGAAAAACTGTTTTTT.

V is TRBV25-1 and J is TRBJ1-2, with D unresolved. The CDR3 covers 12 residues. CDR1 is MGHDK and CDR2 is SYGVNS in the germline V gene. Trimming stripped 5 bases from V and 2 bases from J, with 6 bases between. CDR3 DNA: TGTGCCAGCAGTTCAGGCAACTATGGCTACACCTTC. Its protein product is CASSSGNYGYTF.

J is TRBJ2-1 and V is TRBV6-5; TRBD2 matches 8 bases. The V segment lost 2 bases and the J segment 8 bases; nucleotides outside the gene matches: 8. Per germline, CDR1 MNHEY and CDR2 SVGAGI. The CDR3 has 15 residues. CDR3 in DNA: TGTGCCAGCAGTTACGCCCTCGGGAGGGAGGATGAGCAGTTCTTC. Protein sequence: CASSYALGREDEQFF.

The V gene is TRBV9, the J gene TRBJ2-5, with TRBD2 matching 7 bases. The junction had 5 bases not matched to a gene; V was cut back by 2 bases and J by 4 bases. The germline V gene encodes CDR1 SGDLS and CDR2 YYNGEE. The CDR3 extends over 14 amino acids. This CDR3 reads CASSVRGEGETQYF. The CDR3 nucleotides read TGTGCCAGCAGCGTTAGAGGGGAGGGAGAGACCCAGTACTTC.

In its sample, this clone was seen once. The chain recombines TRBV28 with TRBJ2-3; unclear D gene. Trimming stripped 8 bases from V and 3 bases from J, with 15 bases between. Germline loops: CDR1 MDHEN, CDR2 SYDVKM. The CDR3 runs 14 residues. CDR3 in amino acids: CASWSLSRTDTQYF. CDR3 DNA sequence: TGTGCCAGCTGGTCGCTGTCCAGGACAGATACGCAGTATTTT.

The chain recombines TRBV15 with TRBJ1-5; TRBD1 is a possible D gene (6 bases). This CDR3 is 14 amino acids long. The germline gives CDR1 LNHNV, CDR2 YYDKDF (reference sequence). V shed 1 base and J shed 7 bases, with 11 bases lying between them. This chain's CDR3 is CATSRGGQEQPQHF. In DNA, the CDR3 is TGTGCCACCAGCAGAGGGGGGCAGGAGCAGCCCCAGCATTTT.

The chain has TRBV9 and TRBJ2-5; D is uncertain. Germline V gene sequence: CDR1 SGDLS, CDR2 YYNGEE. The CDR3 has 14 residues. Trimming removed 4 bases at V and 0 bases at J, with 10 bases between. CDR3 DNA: TGTGCCAGCAGCCCTCAGGCGAACCAAGAGACCCAGTACTTC. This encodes CASSPQANQETQYF.

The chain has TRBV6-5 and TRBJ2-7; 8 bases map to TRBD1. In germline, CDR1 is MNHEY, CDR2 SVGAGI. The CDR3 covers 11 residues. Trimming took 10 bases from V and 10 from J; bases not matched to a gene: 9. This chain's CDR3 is CATQTGVLQYF. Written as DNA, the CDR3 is TGTGCCACCCAGACAGGGGTTCTCCAGTACTTC.

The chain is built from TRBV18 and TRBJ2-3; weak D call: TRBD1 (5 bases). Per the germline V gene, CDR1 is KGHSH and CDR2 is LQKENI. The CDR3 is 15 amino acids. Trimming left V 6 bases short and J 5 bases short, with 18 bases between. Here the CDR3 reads CASSYVAGSGDTQYF. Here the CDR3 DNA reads TGTGCCAGCTCGTACGTAGCAGGGTCGGGAGATACGCAGTATTTT.

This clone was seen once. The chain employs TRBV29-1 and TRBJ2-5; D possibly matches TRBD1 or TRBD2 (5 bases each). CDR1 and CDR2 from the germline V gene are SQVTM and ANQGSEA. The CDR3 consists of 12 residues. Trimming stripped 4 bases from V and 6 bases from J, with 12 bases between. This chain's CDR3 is CSVVSEGKTQYF. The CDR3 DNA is TGCAGCGTTGTCTCCGAGGGGAAGACCCAGTACTTC.

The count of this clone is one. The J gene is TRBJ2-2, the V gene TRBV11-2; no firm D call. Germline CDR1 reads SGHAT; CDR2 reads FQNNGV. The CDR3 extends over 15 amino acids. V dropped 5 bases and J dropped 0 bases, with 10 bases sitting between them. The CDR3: CASSTGRSNTGELFF. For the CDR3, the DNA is TGTGCCAGCAGCACCGGACGGTCGAACACCGGGGAGCTGTTTTTT.

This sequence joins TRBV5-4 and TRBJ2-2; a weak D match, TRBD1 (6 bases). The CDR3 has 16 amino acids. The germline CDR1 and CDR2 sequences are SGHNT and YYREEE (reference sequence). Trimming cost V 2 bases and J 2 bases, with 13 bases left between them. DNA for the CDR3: TGTGCCAGCAGCTTTCCCGGGACACTAAACACCGGGGAGCTGTTTTTT. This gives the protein CASSFPGTLNTGELFF. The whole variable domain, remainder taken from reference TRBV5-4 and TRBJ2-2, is ETGVTQSPTHLIKTRGQQVTLRCSSQSGHNTVSWYQQALGQGPQFIFQYYREEENGRGNFPPRFSGLQFPNYSSELNVNALELDDSALYLCASSFPGTLNTGELFFGEGSRLTVL.

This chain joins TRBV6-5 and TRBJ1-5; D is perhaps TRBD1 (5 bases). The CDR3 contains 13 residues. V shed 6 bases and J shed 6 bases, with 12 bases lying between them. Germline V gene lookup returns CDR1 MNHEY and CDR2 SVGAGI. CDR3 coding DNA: TGTGCCAGCAGGGGACGGGACGTTCAGCCCCAGCATTTT. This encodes CASRGRDVQPQHF.

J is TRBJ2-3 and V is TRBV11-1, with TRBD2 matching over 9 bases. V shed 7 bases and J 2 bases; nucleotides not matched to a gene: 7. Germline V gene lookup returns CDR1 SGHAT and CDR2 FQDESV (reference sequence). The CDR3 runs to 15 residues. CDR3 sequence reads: CASTERGAYTDTQYF. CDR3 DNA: TGTGCCAGCACCGAGCGGGGGGCCTACACAGATACGCAGTATTTT.

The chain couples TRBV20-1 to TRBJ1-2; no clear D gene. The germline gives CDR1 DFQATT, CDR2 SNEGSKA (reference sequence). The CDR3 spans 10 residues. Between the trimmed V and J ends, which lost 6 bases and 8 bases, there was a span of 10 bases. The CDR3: CSAASIGYTF. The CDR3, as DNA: TGCAGTGCCGCGTCCATCGGCTACACCTTC.